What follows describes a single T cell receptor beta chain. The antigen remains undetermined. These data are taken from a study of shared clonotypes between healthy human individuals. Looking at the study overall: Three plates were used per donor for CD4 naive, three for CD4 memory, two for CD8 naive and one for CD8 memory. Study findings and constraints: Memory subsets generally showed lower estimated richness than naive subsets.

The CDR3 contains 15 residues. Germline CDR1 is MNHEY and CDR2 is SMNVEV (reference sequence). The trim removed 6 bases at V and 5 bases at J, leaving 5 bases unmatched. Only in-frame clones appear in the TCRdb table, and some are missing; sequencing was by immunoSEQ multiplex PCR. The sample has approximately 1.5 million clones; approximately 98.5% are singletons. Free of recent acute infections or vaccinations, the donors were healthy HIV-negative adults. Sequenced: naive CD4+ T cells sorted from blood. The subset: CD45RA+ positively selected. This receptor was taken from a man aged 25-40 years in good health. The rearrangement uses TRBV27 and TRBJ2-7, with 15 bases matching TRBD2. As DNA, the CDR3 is TGTGCCAGCAGCACCTGGACTAGCGGGAGGGACGAGCAGTACTTC. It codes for CASSTWTSGRDEQYF.